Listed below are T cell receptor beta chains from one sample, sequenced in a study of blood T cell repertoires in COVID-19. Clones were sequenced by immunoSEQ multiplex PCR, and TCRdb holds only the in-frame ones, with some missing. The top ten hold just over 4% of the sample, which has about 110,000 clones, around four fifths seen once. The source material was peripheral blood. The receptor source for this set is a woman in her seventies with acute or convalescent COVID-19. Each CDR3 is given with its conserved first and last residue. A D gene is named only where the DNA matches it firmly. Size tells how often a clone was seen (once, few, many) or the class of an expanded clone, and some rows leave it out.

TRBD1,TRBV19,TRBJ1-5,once,CASSKRWDSGNQPQHF,TGTGCCAGTAGCAAAAGATGGGACAGCGGGAATCAGCCCCAGCATTTT
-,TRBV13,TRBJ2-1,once,CASSLTTFRNEQFF,TGTGCCAGCAGCTTAACTACCTTTAGGAATGAGCAGTTCTTC
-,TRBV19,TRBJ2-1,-,CASSIRDEQFF,TGTGCCAGTAGTATTCGGGATGAGCAGTTCTTC
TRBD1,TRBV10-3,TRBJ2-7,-,CAISEKGDSYEQYF,TGTGCCATCAGTGAGAAGGGGGACAGCTACGAGCAGTACTTC
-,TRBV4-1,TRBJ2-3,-,CASSQVGTGTGTQYF,TGCGCCAGCAGCCAAGTGGGAACAGGAACCGGGACGCAGTATTTT
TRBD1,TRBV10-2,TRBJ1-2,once,CASKFGTGGLVNYGYTF,TGCGCCAGCAAGTTTGGGACAGGGGGCTTGGTGAACTATGGCTACACCTTC
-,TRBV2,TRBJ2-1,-,CASSDYLPDNEQFF,TGTGCCAGCAGTGACTATCTACCCGACAATGAGCAGTTCTTC
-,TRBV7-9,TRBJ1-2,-,CASSLAGLYGYTF,TGTGCCAGCAGCTTGGCGGGGCTCTATGGCTACACCTTC
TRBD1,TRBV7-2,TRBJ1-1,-,CASSSGNNRGWNTEAFF,TGTGCCAGCAGCTCCGGGAACAACAGGGGATGGAACACTGAAGCTTTCTTT
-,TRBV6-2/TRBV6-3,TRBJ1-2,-,CASSYGQAGYGYTF,TGTGCCAGCAGTTACGGGCAGGCGGGCTATGGCTACACCTTC